Listed below are T cell receptor beta chains from one sample, sequenced in a study of long-term antiretroviral therapy in people with HIV. The table came from immunoSEQ multiplex PCR; TCRdb's copy has only in-frame clones and leaves some out. The data hold 30,000 to 40,000 clones, with 83% observed a single time. The sample here was unsorted PBMCs, taken 0.4 years before starting antiretroviral therapy. These receptors all come from a man aged 18 to 29 with HIV. Each CDR3 is given with its conserved first and last residue. The order of the fields is D gene, J gene, V gene, clone size, CDR3 DNA, CDR3 protein. A D gene is named only where the DNA matches it firmly. Clone size is given for some rows only: seen once, a few or many times, or a class if the clone is expanded.

D gene: TRBD1; J gene: TRBJ1-1; V gene: TRBV30; clone size: .; CDR3 DNA: TGTGCCGCGGGACAGGGGTTCACTGAAGCTTTCTTT; CDR3 protein: CAAGQGFTEAFF
D gene: TRBD2; J gene: TRBJ2-2; V gene: TRBV7-2; clone size: .; CDR3 DNA: TGTGCCAGCAGCGAGACTAGCGGGAGGGCGGGCACCGGGGAGCTGTTTTTT; CDR3 protein: CASSETSGRAGTGELFF
D gene: .; J gene: TRBJ2-2; V gene: TRBV2; clone size: .; CDR3 DNA: TGTGCCAGCAAGGTCGGACTGAACACCGGGGAGCTGTTTTTT; CDR3 protein: CASKVGLNTGELFF
D gene: TRBD1; J gene: TRBJ1-5; V gene: TRBV19; clone size: .; CDR3 DNA: TGTGCCAGTACGGGACAGGGGACCATGCCCCAGCATTTT; CDR3 protein: CASTGQGTMPQHF
D gene: .; J gene: TRBJ1-5; V gene: TRBV6-5; clone size: .; CDR3 DNA: TGTGCCAGCAGCTCCGCCCCGAATCAGCCCCAGCATTTT; CDR3 protein: CASSSAPNQPQHF
D gene: .; J gene: TRBJ2-2; V gene: TRBV7-6; clone size: .; CDR3 DNA: TGTGCCAGCAGCTTAGTTACTGGAGGAGGATACACCGGGGAGCTGTTTTTT; CDR3 protein: CASSLVTGGGYTGELFF
D gene: .; J gene: TRBJ1-2; V gene: TRBV5-6; clone size: .; CDR3 DNA: TGTGCCAGCAGCTTGGGAGCGGGATACACCTTC; CDR3 protein: CASSLGAGYTF
D gene: .; J gene: TRBJ1-5; V gene: TRBV27; clone size: .; CDR3 DNA: TGTGCCAGCAGTTCTAAGGGAGTGGATCAGCCCCAGCATTTT; CDR3 protein: CASSSKGVDQPQHF
D gene: .; J gene: TRBJ2-7; V gene: TRBV9; clone size: .; CDR3 DNA: TGTGCCAGCAGCGTGGGGACACCGACCTACGAGCAGTACTTC; CDR3 protein: CASSVGTPTYEQYF
D gene: .; J gene: TRBJ1-1; V gene: TRBV30; clone size: once; CDR3 DNA: TGTGCCTGGAGTCAAGGACAGTTCAACACTGAAGCTTTCTTT; CDR3 protein: CAWSQGQFNTEAFF
D gene: TRBD2; J gene: TRBJ2-2; V gene: TRBV9; clone size: .; CDR3 DNA: TGTGCCAGCAGCGTAGGGTCGGGAGGATGGGCCGGGGAGCTGTTTTTT; CDR3 protein: CASSVGSGGWAGELFF
D gene: TRBD1; J gene: TRBJ2-7; V gene: TRBV29-1; clone size: .; CDR3 DNA: TGCAGCGTTGTGTTTCAGGGGGCTACGGGGGAGCAGTACTTC; CDR3 protein: CSVVFQGATGEQYF
D gene: .; J gene: TRBJ2-7; V gene: TRBV5-6; clone size: .; CDR3 DNA: TGTGCCAGCAGCTCTCCTGAGAGGGCCCAATCCTACGAGCAGTACTTC; CDR3 protein: CASSSPERAQSYEQYF
D gene: .; J gene: TRBJ2-2; V gene: TRBV7-3; clone size: .; CDR3 DNA: TGTGCCAGCACCTCGTCTGGGGGGACCGGGGAGCTGTTTTTT; CDR3 protein: CASTSSGGTGELFF
D gene: .; J gene: TRBJ1-4; V gene: TRBV4-3; clone size: once; CDR3 DNA: TGCGCCAGCAACTCAGGGGTCAGGCAAATTAATGAAAAACTGTTTTTT; CDR3 protein: CASNSGVRQINEKLFF
D gene: .; J gene: TRBJ1-2; V gene: TRBV11-2; clone size: few; CDR3 DNA: TGTGCCAGCAGCTTAGGCTGGGATGGCTACACCTTC; CDR3 protein: CASSLGWDGYTF
D gene: TRBD2; J gene: TRBJ2-7; V gene: TRBV5-4; clone size: .; CDR3 DNA: TGTGCCAGCAGCTGGGACTACCCGTCAAGGGAGCAGTACTTC; CDR3 protein: CASSWDYPSREQYF
D gene: .; J gene: TRBJ2-7; V gene: TRBV11-2; clone size: .; CDR3 DNA: TGTGCCAGCAGGCCCGTGCGGGTCTACGGACAACACTACGAGCAGTACTTC; CDR3 protein: CASRPVRVYGQHYEQYF
D gene: .; J gene: TRBJ1-2; V gene: TRBV19; clone size: medium-sized; CDR3 DNA: TGTGCCAGTATTCTGGAGGCAGATCAAAACTATGGCTACACCTTC; CDR3 protein: CASILEADQNYGYTF
D gene: .; J gene: TRBJ1-6; V gene: TRBV6-6; clone size: few; CDR3 DNA: TGTGCCAGCAGTTCGGGCTCCGGGACACCTAATTCACCCCTCCACTTT; CDR3 protein: CASSSGSGTPNSPLHF
D gene: .; J gene: TRBJ2-5; V gene: TRBV27; clone size: .; CDR3 DNA: TGTGCCAGCAGTCCCAGCGAGAAAGTCCAGTACTTC; CDR3 protein: CASSPSEKVQYF
D gene: .; J gene: TRBJ1-3; V gene: TRBV4-2; clone size: few; CDR3 DNA: TGTGCCAGCAGCCAAGGTGCACAGGGACCTGGAAACACCATATATTTT; CDR3 protein: CASSQGAQGPGNTIYF
D gene: .; J gene: TRBJ1-4; V gene: TRBV10-3; clone size: .; CDR3 DNA: TGTGCCATCAGTGAGTCAAGAGGAAGTGGTGAAAAACTGTTTTTT; CDR3 protein: CAISESRGSGEKLFF
D gene: .; J gene: TRBJ2-1; V gene: TRBV9; clone size: .; CDR3 DNA: TGTGCCAGCAGCGTAGGACAGGTAAAGGCATCCCTGGATAGCGGATCGTACAATGAGCAGTTCTTC; CDR3 protein: CASSVGQVKASLDSGSYNEQFF
D gene: TRBD1; J gene: TRBJ1-1; V gene: TRBV13; clone size: .; CDR3 DNA: TGTGCCAGCAGGCCCGGGACAGGGGGTTGGTACACTGAAGCTTTCTTT; CDR3 protein: CASRPGTGGWYTEAFF
D gene: TRBD2; J gene: TRBJ2-3; V gene: TRBV19; clone size: .; CDR3 DNA: TGTGCCAGTAGTAATAGTTTCGCTAGCGGGAGTCAAGATACGCAGTATTTT; CDR3 protein: CASSNSFASGSQDTQYF
D gene: TRBD1; J gene: TRBJ1-1; V gene: TRBV18; clone size: .; CDR3 DNA: TGTGCCAGCTCGCAAGACAGGGGGGGCCCTCGTGGCACTGAAGCTTTCTTT; CDR3 protein: CASSQDRGGPRGTEAFF
D gene: .; J gene: TRBJ2-7; V gene: TRBV5-5; clone size: .; CDR3 DNA: TGTGCCAGCAGCACTAGGGTGGGTTTCAACGAGCAGTACTTC; CDR3 protein: CASSTRVGFNEQYF
D gene: .; J gene: TRBJ1-2; V gene: TRBV7-3; clone size: .; CDR3 DNA: TGTGCCAGCAGCTTAGGGGGGGACTATGGCTACACCTTC; CDR3 protein: CASSLGGDYGYTF
D gene: .; J gene: TRBJ1-1; V gene: TRBV6-5; clone size: .; CDR3 DNA: TGTGCCAGCAGTTTCCGTTTGCTCAGTGAAGCTTTCTTT; CDR3 protein: CASSFRLLSEAFF
D gene: TRBD1; J gene: TRBJ1-6; V gene: TRBV7-9; clone size: .; CDR3 DNA: TGTGCCAGCAGTCGGGACAGAGAGGAGTATAATTCACCCCTCCACTTT; CDR3 protein: CASSRDREEYNSPLHF
D gene: .; J gene: TRBJ2-5; V gene: TRBV5-1; clone size: .; CDR3 DNA: TGCGCCAGCAGCTTGGCAGGGTCAAGGGAAGAGACCCAGTACTTC; CDR3 protein: CASSLAGSREETQYF
D gene: TRBD1; J gene: TRBJ1-4; V gene: TRBV9; clone size: once; CDR3 DNA: TGTGCCAGCTCCGACAGGGATCAATCGCTGTTTTTT; CDR3 protein: CASSDRDQSLFF
D gene: TRBD2; J gene: TRBJ2-1; V gene: TRBV2; clone size: .; CDR3 DNA: TGTGCCAGCACCGCTAGCGGGAAAAGCTCCTACAATGAGCAGTTCTTC; CDR3 protein: CASTASGKSSYNEQFF
D gene: .; J gene: TRBJ1-3; V gene: TRBV5-1; clone size: .; CDR3 DNA: TGCGCCAGCAGCTTGGTGCAGGGTCCAGGAAACACCATATATTTT; CDR3 protein: CASSLVQGPGNTIYF
D gene: .; J gene: TRBJ1-1; V gene: TRBV4-1; clone size: .; CDR3 DNA: TGCGCCAGCAGCCAAAACACGGAATCCACTGAAGCTTTCTTT; CDR3 protein: CASSQNTESTEAFF
D gene: .; J gene: TRBJ1-6; V gene: TRBV10-3; clone size: few; CDR3 DNA: TGTGCCATCAGTGAAGGGGCGAATATTTCACCCCTCCACTTT; CDR3 protein: CAISEGANISPLHF
D gene: .; J gene: TRBJ2-7; V gene: TRBV6-1; clone size: once; CDR3 DNA: TGTGCCAGCAGTGGGATTAACGGAGGGGCCTACGAGCAGTACTTC; CDR3 protein: CASSGINGGAYEQYF
D gene: .; J gene: TRBJ1-1; V gene: TRBV6-5; clone size: .; CDR3 DNA: TGTGCCAGCAGTTACAGGGGCAACACTGAAGCTTTCTTT; CDR3 protein: CASSYRGNTEAFF
D gene: .; J gene: TRBJ1-5; V gene: TRBV2; clone size: .; CDR3 DNA: TGTGCCAGCAGTACAGGGCATTATAGCAATCAGCCCCAGCATTTT; CDR3 protein: CASSTGHYSNQPQHF
D gene: .; J gene: TRBJ2-7; V gene: TRBV5-4; clone size: .; CDR3 DNA: TGTGCCAGCAGCTTGAATCGGCTAGTAGGCTACGAGCAGTACTTC; CDR3 protein: CASSLNRLVGYEQYF